Below are 14 T cell receptor beta chains sequenced from a single sample in a study of blood T cell repertoires in COVID-19. Method: immunoSEQ multiplex PCR; TCRdb's copy keeps in-frame clones and lacks some. Among roughly 120,000 clones listed, roughly 75% were seen once. Sequencing was performed on peripheral blood. The receptors here all came from a human donor in a cohort sampled during active or convalescent COVID-19.

This rearrangement joins TRBV19 to TRBJ2-1; TRBD2 agrees at 13 bases. This CDR3 spans 16 amino acids. J was trimmed by 2 bases and V by 4 bases; bases with no gene match: 2. Per germline, CDR1 LNHDA and CDR2 SQIVND (reference sequence). CDR3 DNA: TGTGCCAGTAGTACACTAGCGGGGGGGCCCTACAATGAGCAGTTCTTC. Protein product: CASSTLAGGPYNEQFF.

The V gene is TRBV7-9, the J gene TRBJ1-3, with D uncertain. Trimming shortened V by 3 bases and J by 2 bases, and 5 bases separated the two germline ends. The CDR3 covers 13 residues. Germline lookup yields CDR1 SEHNR and CDR2 FQNEAQ (reference sequence). CDR3 bases: TGTGCCAGCAGCTTGGCAGCTGGAAACACCATATATTTT. This translates into CASSLAAGNTIYF.

The chain links TRBV6-5 to TRBJ1-2; TRBD1 might be the D (6 bases). Germline V gene lookup returns CDR1 MNHEY and CDR2 SVGAGI. The CDR3 covers 13 residues. The germline V and J ends were trimmed by 2 bases and 6 bases, with 10 bases remaining between them. CDR3 nucleotides: TGTGCCAGCAGTTACGCAGGGGAGCATGGCTACACCTTC. This translates into CASSYAGEHGYTF.

The chain combines TRBV10-3 with TRBJ1-2; tentatively, D is TRBD1 (5 bases). This CDR3 comprises 13 residues. The germline V gene has CDR1 ENHRY and CDR2 SYGVKD. The V end was cut by 3 bases, the J end by 1 base, with 6 bases between. The CDR3 DNA reads TGTGCCATCAGTGACAGGGTTAACTATGGCTACACCTTC. Amino acid sequence: CAISDRVNYGYTF.

The chain's CDR3 is CASSLEVAGARNIQYF. DNA of the CDR3: TGTGCCAGCAGCTTAGAGGTAGCGGGGGCGAGAAACATTCAGTACTTC. The V call is TRBV7-2, the J call TRBJ2-4; the match to TRBD2 covers 9 bases. This CDR3 is built from 16 residues. Trimming took 1 base from V and 6 from J; bases not matched to a gene: 7. Germline assignment: CDR1 SGHTA and CDR2 FQGNSA.

This clone was observed a handful of times. The J gene is TRBJ1-6, the V gene TRBV27; 8 nucleotides line up with TRBD1. The CDR3 spans 14 residues. With 2 bases clipped from V and 9 bases from J, the junction kept 3 bases outside the gene matches. Germline CDR1 MNHEY, CDR2 SMNVEV (reference sequence). The CDR3 loop is CASSLRTGSSPLHF. DNA for the CDR3: TGTGCCAGCAGTTTAAGGACAGGGAGTTCACCCCTCCACTTT.

The chain joins TRBV6-2 or TRBV6-3 to TRBJ1-6, with TRBD1 matching 7 bases. J gave up 2 bases and V 6 bases, and 4 bases lay outside the gene matches. Germline V gene lookup returns CDR1 MNHEY and CDR2 SVGEGT. The CDR3 extends over 15 amino acids. Here the CDR3 DNA reads TGTGCCAGCAGCAACAGGGGACCCTATAATTCACCCCTCCACTTT. Translation: CASSNRGPYNSPLHF.

This clone was counted between two and nine times. This chain connects TRBV5-4 to TRBJ2-7, with a possible D match to TRBD1 (6 bases). This CDR3 spans 17 amino acids. Looked up from germline, CDR1 is SGHNT and CDR2 is YYREEE (reference sequence). The V end was cut by 4 bases, the J end by 7 bases, with 27 bases between. CDR3 region: CASSASSTGLAAREQYF. DNA for the CDR3: TGTGCCAGCAGCGCTAGTTCGACAGGCCTCGCCGCGAGAGAGCAGTACTTC. Complete variable domain (other parts from reference TRBV5-4 and TRBJ2-7): ETGVTQSPTHLIKTRGQQVTLRCSSQSGHNTVSWYQQALGQGPQFIFQYYREEENGRGNFPPRFSGLQFPNYSSELNVNALELDDSALYLCASSASSTGLAAREQYFGPGTRLTVT.

This chain connects TRBV18 to TRBJ2-7; D remains unclear. CDR3 length: 16 residues. Germline lookup yields CDR1 KGHSH and CDR2 LQKENI. Trimming pared 1 base from V and 3 bases from J, leaving 16 bases between. The CDR3 DNA is TGTGCCAGCTCACCACTAGTCCGTACGGGTTTCTACGAGCAGTACTTC. Translated, it gives CASSPLVRTGFYEQYF.

This chain uses TRBV9 with TRBJ2-7, with D possibly matching TRBD2 (5 bases). CDR1 and CDR2 (germline): SGDLS, YYNGEE. Trimming cost V 3 bases and J 3 bases, with 10 bases left between them. This CDR3 contains 13 residues. As DNA, the CDR3 is TGTGCCAGCAGCGCCCCGGGAAGCTACGAGCAGTACTTC. This codes for CASSAPGSYEQYF.

The chain links TRBV7-2 to TRBJ2-5; perhaps TRBD2 as D (8 bases). The germline gives CDR1 SGHTA, CDR2 FQGNSA. Between the trimmed V and J ends, which lost 5 bases and 4 bases, there was a span of 17 bases. The CDR3 runs to 15 residues. This CDR3 is CASSPPGGGRETQYF. CDR3 coding DNA: TGTGCCAGCAGCCCTCCGGGAGGGGGCAGAGAGACCCAGTACTTC.

This clone was seen a few times. The V and J genes are TRBV28 and TRBJ1-2, with 9 bases fitting TRBD1. The CDR3 covers 16 residues. After removal of 5 bases from V and 5 bases from J, the junction contained 12 bases not matched to a gene. Germline lookup yields CDR1 MDHEN and CDR2 SYDVKM. Here the CDR3 reads CASSIPPGQGNYGYTF. CDR3 nucleotide sequence: TGTGCCAGCAGTATACCCCCGGGACAGGGAAATTATGGCTACACCTTC.

The chain couples TRBV9 to TRBJ1-3; TRBD1 agrees at 10 bases. CDR3 size: 18 residues. J was trimmed by 4 bases and V by 3 bases; bases with no gene match: 13. Germline V lookup: CDR1 SGDLS, CDR2 YYNGEE. DNA of the CDR3: TGTGCCAGCAGCGATTCTTTGACAGGGGGCGCTTCAGGAAACACCATATATTTT. Translating gives CASSDSLTGGASGNTIYF.

Only a few counts were recorded for this clone. The J gene is TRBJ1-5, the V gene TRBV7-2; no clear D. Trimming took off 5 bases at V and 4 bases at J, with 12 bases between the two ends. The CDR3 sequence is 14 residues long. CDR1 and CDR2 (germline): SGHTA, FQGNSA. CDR3 amino acids: CASSQNHPNQPQHF. CDR3 nucleotide sequence: TGTGCCAGCAGCCAGAACCATCCTAATCAGCCCCAGCATTTT.